This T cell receptor beta chain was sequenced during a study of OX40 agonist ivuxolimab in advanced cancers. Germline CDR1 is MGHDK and CDR2 is SYGVNS. Trimming cost V 2 bases and J 8 bases, with 18 bases left between them. This CDR3 comprises 15 residues. Libraries were prepared by immunoSEQ multiplex PCR; TCRdb keeps only in-frame clonotypes and omits some of them. This sample yields under 60,000 clones, of which more than 80% are seen a single time; 5.4% belongs to the top ten. J is TRBJ1-2 and V is TRBV25-1; D might be TRBD1 (5 bases). This TCR derives from an adult with an advanced solid tumor such as melanoma, head and neck, liver or kidney cancer. This sample comprised CD4+ or CD8+ T cells sorted from blood, obtained in a trial of the OX40 agonist ivuxolimab. The CDR3 is CASSEDNSGGGGYTF. The CDR3 nucleotides read TGTGCCAGCAGTGAAGATAATTCCGGGGGGGGAGGCTACACCTTC.